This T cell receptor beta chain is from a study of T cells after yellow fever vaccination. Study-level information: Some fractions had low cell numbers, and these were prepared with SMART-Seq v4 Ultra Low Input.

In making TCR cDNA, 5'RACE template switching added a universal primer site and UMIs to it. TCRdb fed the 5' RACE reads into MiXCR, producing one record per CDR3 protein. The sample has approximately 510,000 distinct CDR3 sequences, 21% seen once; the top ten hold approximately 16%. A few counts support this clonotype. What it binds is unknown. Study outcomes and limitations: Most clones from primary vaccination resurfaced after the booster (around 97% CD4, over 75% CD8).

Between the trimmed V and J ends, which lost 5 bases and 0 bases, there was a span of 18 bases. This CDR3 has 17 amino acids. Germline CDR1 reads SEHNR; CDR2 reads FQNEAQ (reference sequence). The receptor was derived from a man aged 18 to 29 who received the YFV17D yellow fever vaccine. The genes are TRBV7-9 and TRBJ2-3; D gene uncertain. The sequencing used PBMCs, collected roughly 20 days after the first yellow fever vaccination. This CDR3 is CASSPLPGYPSTDTQYF. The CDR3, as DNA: TGTGCCAGCAGCCCCCTACCGGGTTATCCTAGCACAGATACGCAGTATTTT.